This T cell receptor (beta chain) comes out of a study of cytomegalovirus exposure and HLA in healthy donors. The PCR had 60 Vbeta and 13 Jbeta primers. TCRdb keeps only in-frame clones here, not all; method: immunoSEQ multiplex PCR. The table includes some 150,000 clones, roughly 76% detected once. Trimming removed 2 bases from V and 6 bases from J, with 16 bases in between. Germline V gene data show CDR1 as SGHAT and CDR2 as FQNNGV. CDR3 length equals 16 residues. The sample taken for sequencing was PBMCs. The TCR comes from a woman aged 45 to 65 in good health and CMV-seronegative. The rearrangement links TRBV11-2 to TRBJ2-2; tentative D call: TRBD1 (6 bases). CDR3 sequence (DNA): TGTGCCAGCAGCTTAAGGGCCCAGGGGAATCCCGGGGAGCTGTTTTTT. Translating gives CASSLRAQGNPGELFF.